Sequencing of this T cell receptor beta chain was carried out in a study of cytomegalovirus exposure and HLA in healthy donors. The overall study: Among around 170 million T cells, an earlier analysis found approximately 110 million unique TCR beta sequences. Study-level results: Among donors in an Asian-associated ancestry cluster, a later analysis reportedly found fewer N-insertions than the roughly 610-donor mean. A later examination showed that TCR association rates differed by HLA locus, with DRB1 most and HLA-C fewest.

Germline V gene sequence: CDR1 SGHNT, CDR2 YYREEE (reference sequence). Trimming took 3 bases from V and 4 from J; bases not matched to a gene: 3. This CDR3 is built from 14 residues. Primers included in the PCR were 60 Vbeta and 13 Jbeta primers. Repertoires were generated with immunoSEQ multiplex PCR, while TCRdb's copy carries only in-frame clones and drops some. Its table lists under 150,000 clones. To note about this clone: Its cognate antigen is unknown.

The specimen sequenced was PBMCs. The receptor's source is a man in his forties or fifties in good health and CMV-seronegative. V and J are TRBV5-4 and TRBJ2-2, with 7 bases that match TRBD1. CDR3 region: CASSSDRATGELFF. Written as DNA, the CDR3 is TGTGCCAGCAGCTCTGACAGGGCCACCGGGGAGCTGTTTTTT.